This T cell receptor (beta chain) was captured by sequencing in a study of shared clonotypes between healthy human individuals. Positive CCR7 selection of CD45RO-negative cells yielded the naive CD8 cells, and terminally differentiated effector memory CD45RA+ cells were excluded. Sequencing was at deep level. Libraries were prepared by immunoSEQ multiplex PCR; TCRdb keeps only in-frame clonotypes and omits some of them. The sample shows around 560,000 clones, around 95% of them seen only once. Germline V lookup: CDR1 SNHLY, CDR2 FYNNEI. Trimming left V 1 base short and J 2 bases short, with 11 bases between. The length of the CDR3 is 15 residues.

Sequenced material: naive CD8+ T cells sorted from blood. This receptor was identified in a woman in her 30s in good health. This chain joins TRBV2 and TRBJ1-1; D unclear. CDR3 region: CASSEVHTTNTEAFF. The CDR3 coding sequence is TGTGCCAGCAGTGAAGTTCACACGACAAACACTGAAGCTTTCTTT.